The 14 T cell receptor beta chains given below trace back to one sample, sequenced in a study of blood T cell repertoires in COVID-19 (dated by TCRdb to 2018 to 2020). To prepare the library, the immunoSEQ multiplex PCR assay was applied. The table was pulled from immuneACCESS by TCRdb, which kept in-frame rearrangements only. Such tables lose some clones; where checked, under half of the loss comes from unresolved V genes, and the rest has no known cause. This sample has fewer than 300,000 clones in its table, and just over 90% of those were observed once. The ten biggest clones cover around 2.2% of the sample. The sequenced sample was peripheral blood. Every receptor here comes from a woman in her 30s with COVID-19, enrolled during active disease.

The chain links TRBV9 to TRBJ1-2; 7 bases line up with TRBD1. J gave up 5 bases and V 5 bases, and 12 bases lay outside the gene matches. The V gene's germline CDR1 is SGDLS and CDR2 YYNGEE. The length of the CDR3 is 15 residues. The CDR3 region is CASSPNPGQQYGYTF. CDR3 in DNA: TGTGCCAGCAGTCCGAATCCGGGACAGCAGTATGGCTACACCTTC.

The rearrangement links TRBV6-1 to TRBJ1-1; D gene unclear. The CDR3 consists of 14 residues. Germline V gene data show CDR1 as MNHNS and CDR2 as SASEGT. Deletions cut 3 bases from V and 0 bases from J, with 8 bases between. Written as DNA, the CDR3 is TGTGCCAGCAGTGACAGGTTCATGAACACTGAAGCTTTCTTT. Its protein is CASSDRFMNTEAFF.

The DNA for the CDR3 is TGTGCCAGCAGCAAACGACTAGCGGGACGTCCAGATACGCAGTATTTT. Translation gives CASSKRLAGRPDTQYF. J is TRBJ2-3 and V is TRBV27, with 11 bases matching TRBD2. The germline CDR1 and CDR2 sequences are MNHEY and SMNVEV (reference sequence). The CDR3 runs 16 residues. V shed 6 bases, J shed 4 bases, and the junction held 9 bases outside the gene matches.

This CDR3 is CASSPRLAGGSNEQFF. CDR3 coding DNA: TGTGCCAGCAGCCCGCGACTAGCGGGAGGAAGCAATGAGCAGTTCTTC. The V and J genes are TRBV7-9 and TRBJ2-1; 13 bases line up with TRBD2. Germline CDR1 and CDR2: SEHNR and FQNEAQ (reference sequence). J gave up 6 bases and V 5 bases, and 7 bases lay outside the gene matches. CDR3 length: 16 amino acids.

This sequence joins TRBV7-8 and TRBJ2-7, with TRBD2 matching 14 bases. This CDR3 has 15 amino acids. Looked up from germline, CDR1 is SGHVS and CDR2 is FQNEAQ. With 5 bases clipped from V and 3 bases from J, the junction kept 3 bases outside the gene matches. The CDR3 DNA reads as TGTGCCAGCAGCGTAGGACTAGCGGGAGGCTACGAGCAGTACTTC. It translates to CASSVGLAGGYEQYF.

The chain carries TRBV19 and TRBJ2-1; 11 bases map to TRBD2. Germline assignment: CDR1 LNHDA and CDR2 SQIVND (reference sequence). Trimming took 5 bases from V and 4 from J; bases not matched to a gene: 7. CDR3 size: 16 residues. This chain's CDR3 is CASSEISGRDYNEQFF. The CDR3 coding sequence is TGTGCCAGTAGTGAAATTAGCGGGAGGGATTACAATGAGCAGTTCTTC.

V is TRBV15 and J is TRBJ1-2; 8 positions agree with TRBD1. The ends lost 1 base at V and 6 bases at J; junction bases unmatched: 7. Per the germline V gene, CDR1 is LNHNV and CDR2 is YYDKDF (reference sequence). The CDR3 length is 15 residues. CDR3 in DNA: TGTGCCACCAGCAGAGTATCCACGGACAGGGATGGCTACACCTTC. This translates into CATSRVSTDRDGYTF.

The genes are TRBV9 and TRBJ2-5; 11 bases map to TRBD2. The V and J ends lost 3 bases and 5 bases, in that order; junction bases with no gene match: 6. CDR1 SGDLS and CDR2 YYNGEE come from the germline V gene. The CDR3 is 15 amino acids. CDR3 loop: CASSGTSGSLETQYF. DNA of the CDR3: TGTGCCAGCAGCGGAACTAGCGGGAGCTTGGAGACCCAGTACTTC.

The V and J genes are TRBV5-1 and TRBJ1-2; 11 nucleotides line up with TRBD1. The germline CDR1 and CDR2 sequences are SGHRS and YFSETQ. V shed 4 bases and J 6 bases; nucleotides not matched to a gene: 8. This CDR3 has 15 residues. The CDR3 spells CASSPRTGGTDGYTF. CDR3 bases: TGCGCCAGCAGCCCTCGGACAGGGGGCACCGATGGCTACACCTTC.

This rearrangement joins TRBV28 to TRBJ1-1; TRBD1 matches at 9 bases. The V segment lost 2 bases and the J segment 5 bases; nucleotides outside the gene matches: 6. The CDR3 totals 15 residues. Per germline, CDR1 MDHEN and CDR2 SYDVKM. CDR3 in amino acids: CASSLRGTGSTEAFF. CDR3 nucleotides: TGTGCCAGCAGTTTACGGGGGACAGGGTCTACTGAAGCTTTCTTT.

The V and J genes are TRBV5-5 and TRBJ1-1; TRBD1 matches at 9 bases. CDR1 is SGHKS, CDR2 YYEKEE, per germline (reference sequence). This CDR3 is 15 amino acids long. With V trimmed by 4 bases and J by 0 bases, 4 bases remained unmatched. The CDR3 spells CASSAGQGLNTEAFF. The CDR3 nucleotides read TGTGCCAGCAGCGCAGGACAGGGGTTGAACACTGAAGCTTTCTTT.

The chain links TRBV9 to TRBJ2-7, with TRBD2 identical over 8 bases. Trimming took 2 bases from V and 5 from J; bases not matched to a gene: 3. Germline lookup yields CDR1 SGDLS and CDR2 YYNGEE. CDR3 length: 13 amino acids. The DNA of the CDR3 is TGTGCCAGCAGCGTGGGACTAGTCCACGAGCAGTACTTC. Protein sequence: CASSVGLVHEQYF. Full variable domain (remainder filled in from reference TRBV9 and TRBJ2-7): DSGVTQTPKHLITATGQRVTLRCSPRSGDLSVYWYQQSLDQGLQFLIQYYNGEERAKGNILERFSAQQFPDLHSELNLSSLELGDSALYFCASSVGLVHEQYFGPGTRLTVT.

V gene TRBV2 combines with J gene TRBJ2-1; 11 bases fit TRBD2. After removal of 6 bases from V and 6 bases from J, the junction contained 4 bases not matched to a gene. The CDR3 has 14 residues. Germline lookup yields CDR1 SNHLY and CDR2 FYNNEI. The chain's CDR3 is CASRAGTSGNEQFF. The DNA for the CDR3 is TGTGCCAGCAGAGCCGGGACTAGCGGCAATGAGCAGTTCTTC.

This chain joins TRBV29-1 and TRBJ1-2, with 8 bases matching TRBD1. Germline-derived CDR1 and CDR2 are SQVTM and ANQGSEA. CDR3 length: 12 residues. The ends lost 7 bases at V and 3 bases at J; junction bases unmatched: 4. CDR3 sequence reads: CSALQGDYGYTF. In DNA form, the CDR3 reads TGCAGCGCCCTACAGGGGGACTATGGCTACACCTTC.